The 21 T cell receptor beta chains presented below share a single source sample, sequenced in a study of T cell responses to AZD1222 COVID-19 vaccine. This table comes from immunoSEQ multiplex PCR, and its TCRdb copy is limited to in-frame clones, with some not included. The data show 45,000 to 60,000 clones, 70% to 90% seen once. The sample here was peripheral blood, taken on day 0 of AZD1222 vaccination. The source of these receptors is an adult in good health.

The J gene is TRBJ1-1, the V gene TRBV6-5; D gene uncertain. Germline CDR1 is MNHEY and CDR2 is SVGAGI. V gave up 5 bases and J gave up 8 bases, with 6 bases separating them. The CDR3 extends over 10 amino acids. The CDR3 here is CASSRQEAFF. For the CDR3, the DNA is TGTGCCAGCAGTCGTCAGGAAGCTTTCTTT.

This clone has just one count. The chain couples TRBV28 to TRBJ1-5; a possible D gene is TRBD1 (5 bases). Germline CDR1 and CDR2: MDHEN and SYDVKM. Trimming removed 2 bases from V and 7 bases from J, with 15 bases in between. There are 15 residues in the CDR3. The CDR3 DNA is TGTGCCAGCAGTTTACTTCAGGGTCGGCGGCAGCCCCAGCATTTT. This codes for CASSLLQGRRQPQHF.

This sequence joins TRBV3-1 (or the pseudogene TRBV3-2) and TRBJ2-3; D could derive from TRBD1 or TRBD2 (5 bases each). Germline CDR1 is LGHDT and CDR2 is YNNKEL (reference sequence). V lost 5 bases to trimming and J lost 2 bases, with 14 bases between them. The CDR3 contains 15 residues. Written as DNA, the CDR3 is TGTGCCAGCAGCAGGCTGGGACCCTTCACAGATACGCAGTATTTT. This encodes CASSRLGPFTDTQYF.

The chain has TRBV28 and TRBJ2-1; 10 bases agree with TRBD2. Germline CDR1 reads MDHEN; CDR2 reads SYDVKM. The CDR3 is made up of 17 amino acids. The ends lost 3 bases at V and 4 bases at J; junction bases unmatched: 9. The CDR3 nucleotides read TGTGCCAGCAGTTTGGGTCTAGCGGGAGCACGGTACAATGAGCAGTTCTTC. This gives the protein CASSLGLAGARYNEQFF.

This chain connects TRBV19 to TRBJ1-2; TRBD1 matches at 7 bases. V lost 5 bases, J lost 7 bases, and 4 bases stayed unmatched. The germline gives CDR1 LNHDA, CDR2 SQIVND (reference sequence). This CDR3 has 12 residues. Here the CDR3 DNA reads TGTGCCAGTAGTTTACAGGGGTTTGGCTACACCTTC. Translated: CASSLQGFGYTF. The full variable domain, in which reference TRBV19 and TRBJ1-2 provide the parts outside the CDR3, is DGGITQSPKYLFRKEGQNVTLSCEQNLNHDAMYWYRQDPGQGLRLIYYSQIVNDFQKGDIAEGYSVSREKKESFPLTVTSAQKNPTAFYLCASSLQGFGYTFGSGTRLTVV.

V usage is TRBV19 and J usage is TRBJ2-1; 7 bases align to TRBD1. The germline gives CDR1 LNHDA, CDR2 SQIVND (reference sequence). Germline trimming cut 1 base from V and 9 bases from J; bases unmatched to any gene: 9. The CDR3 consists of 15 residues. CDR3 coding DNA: TGTGCCAGTAGTATAGCAGGGGGAATTGGTATTGAGCAGTTCTTC. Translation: CASSIAGGIGIEQFF.

CDR3 amino acids: CASSGQLGPVRNQPQHF. The CDR3 region has the DNA TGTGCCAGCAGTGGGCAACTTGGGCCCGTACGCAATCAGCCCCAGCATTTT. The rearrangement joins TRBV27 to TRBJ1-5; D not resolved. Germline CDR1 reads MNHEY; CDR2 reads SMNVEV (reference sequence). The ends were cut back, 5 bases at V and 2 bases at J, with 19 bases in the middle. The CDR3 sequence is 17 residues long.

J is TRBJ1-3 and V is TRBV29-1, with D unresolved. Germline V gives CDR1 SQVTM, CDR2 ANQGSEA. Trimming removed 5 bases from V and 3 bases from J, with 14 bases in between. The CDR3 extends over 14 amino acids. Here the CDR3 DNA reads TGCAGCGTTTCGACCGTCAGCTATGGAAACACCATATATTTT. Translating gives CSVSTVSYGNTIYF.

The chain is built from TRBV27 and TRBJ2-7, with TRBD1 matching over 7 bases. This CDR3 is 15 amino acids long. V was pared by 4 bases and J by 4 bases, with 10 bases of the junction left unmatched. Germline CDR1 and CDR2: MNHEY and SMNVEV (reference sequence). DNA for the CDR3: TGTGCCAGCAGTTCGCGTGGGGACAGAATATACGAGCAGTACTTC. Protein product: CASSSRGDRIYEQYF.

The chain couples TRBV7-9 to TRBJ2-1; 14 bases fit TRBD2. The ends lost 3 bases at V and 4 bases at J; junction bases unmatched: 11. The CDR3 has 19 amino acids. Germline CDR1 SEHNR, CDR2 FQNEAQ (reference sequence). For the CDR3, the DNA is TGTGCCAGCAGCTTCACCAGATGGGGGACTAGCGGGAGTTACAATGAGCAGTTCTTC. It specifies CASSFTRWGTSGSYNEQFF.

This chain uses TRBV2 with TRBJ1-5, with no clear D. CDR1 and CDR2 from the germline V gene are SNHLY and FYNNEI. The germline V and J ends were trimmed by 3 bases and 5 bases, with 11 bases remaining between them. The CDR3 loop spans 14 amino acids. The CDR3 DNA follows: TGTGCCAGCAGTGATACGTCTCAGGATCAGCCCCAGCATTTT. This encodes CASSDTSQDQPQHF.

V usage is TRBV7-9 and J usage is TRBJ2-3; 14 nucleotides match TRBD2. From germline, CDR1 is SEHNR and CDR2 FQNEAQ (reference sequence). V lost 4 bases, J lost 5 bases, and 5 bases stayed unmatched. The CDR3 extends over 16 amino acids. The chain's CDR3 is CASSSGLAGVEDTQYF. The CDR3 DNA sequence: TGTGCCAGCAGCTCGGGACTAGCGGGAGTAGAAGATACGCAGTATTTT.

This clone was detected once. This chain's CDR3 is CASSPDTTSGRAGQFF. The DNA for the CDR3 is TGTGCCAGCAGCCCCGACACGACTAGCGGGAGGGCCGGGCAGTTCTTC. The gene calls are TRBV7-3 and TRBJ2-1; 14 positions agree with TRBD2. The CDR3 covers 16 residues. Germline V lookup: CDR1 SGHTA, CDR2 FQGTGA. The ends lost 5 bases at V and 12 bases at J; junction bases unmatched: 12.

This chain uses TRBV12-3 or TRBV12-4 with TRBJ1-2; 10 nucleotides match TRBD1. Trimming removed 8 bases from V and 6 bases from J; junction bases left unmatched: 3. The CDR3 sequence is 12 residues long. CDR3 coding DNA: TGTGCCAGCGAAGGACAGGGGGATGGCTACACCTTC. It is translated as CASEGQGDGYTF.

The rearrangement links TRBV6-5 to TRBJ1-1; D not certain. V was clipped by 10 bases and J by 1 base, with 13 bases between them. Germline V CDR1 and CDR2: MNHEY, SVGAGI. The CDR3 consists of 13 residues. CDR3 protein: CAIRSRANTEAFF. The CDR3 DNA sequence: TGTGCCATAAGGAGTAGGGCGAACACTGAAGCTTTCTTT.

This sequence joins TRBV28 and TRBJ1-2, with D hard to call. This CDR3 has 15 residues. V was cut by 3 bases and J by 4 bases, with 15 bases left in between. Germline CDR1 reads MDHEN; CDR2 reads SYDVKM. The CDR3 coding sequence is TGTGCCAGCAGTTTTCGGGCCACCCAGAGCTATGGCTACACCTTC. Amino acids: CASSFRATQSYGYTF.

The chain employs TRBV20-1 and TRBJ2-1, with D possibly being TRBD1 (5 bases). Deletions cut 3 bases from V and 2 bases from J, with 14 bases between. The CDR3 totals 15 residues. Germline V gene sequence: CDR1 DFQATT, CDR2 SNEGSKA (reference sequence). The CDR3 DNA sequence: TGCAGTGCTAGTCCTCCAGGGTTAACCTACAATGAGCAGTTCTTC. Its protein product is CSASPPGLTYNEQFF.

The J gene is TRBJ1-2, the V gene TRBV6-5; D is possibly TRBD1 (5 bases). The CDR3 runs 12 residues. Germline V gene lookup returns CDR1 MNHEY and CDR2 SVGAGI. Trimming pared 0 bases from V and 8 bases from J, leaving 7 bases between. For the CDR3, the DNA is TGTGCCAGCAGTTACTCAGGGGACGGCTACACCTTC. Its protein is CASSYSGDGYTF.

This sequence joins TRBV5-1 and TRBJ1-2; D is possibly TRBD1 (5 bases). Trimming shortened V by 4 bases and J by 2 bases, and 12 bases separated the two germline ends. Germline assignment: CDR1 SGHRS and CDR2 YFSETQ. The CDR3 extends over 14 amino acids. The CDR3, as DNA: TGCGCCAGCAGCCTTTCCGACAGAAACTATGGCTACACCTTC. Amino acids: CASSLSDRNYGYTF.

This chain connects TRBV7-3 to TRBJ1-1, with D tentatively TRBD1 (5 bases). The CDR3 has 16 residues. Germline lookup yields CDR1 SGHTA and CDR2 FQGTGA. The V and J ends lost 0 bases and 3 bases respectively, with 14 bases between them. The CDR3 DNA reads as TGTGCCAGCAGCTTAACCCCGTGGGGGTTCGACACTGAAGCTTTCTTT. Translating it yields CASSLTPWGFDTEAFF.

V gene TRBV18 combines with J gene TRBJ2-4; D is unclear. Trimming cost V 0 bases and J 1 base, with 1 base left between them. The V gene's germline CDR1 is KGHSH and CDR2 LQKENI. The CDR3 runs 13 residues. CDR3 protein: CASSPPAKNIQYF. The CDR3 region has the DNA TGTGCCAGCTCACCACCGGCCAAAAACATTCAGTACTTC.